This is a list of T cell receptor beta chains from one sample in a study of shared clonotypes between healthy human individuals. Profiled with immunoSEQ multiplex PCR; TCRdb holds only in-frame clones, not every one. Among 110,000 or so clones listed, 55% to 80% were seen once. The sequencing input was memory CD8+ T cells sorted from blood. These receptors were obtained from a woman in her 30s in good health. Both conserved end residues are part of each CDR3. Fields, in order: D gene, V gene, CDR3 length, J gene, CDR3 protein. A D gene is named only where the DNA matches it firmly.

-	TRBV6-6	13	TRBJ2-7	CASSRDGTYEQYF
-	TRBV6-5	13	TRBJ1-1	CASSYSVGTEAFF
-	TRBV14	13	TRBJ2-7	CASSHQGVTEQYF
-	TRBV20-1	11	TRBJ2-7	CSASGHYEQYF
-	TRBV6-4	14	TRBJ1-6	CASSDSQENSPLHF
-	TRBV12-5	17	TRBJ2-6	CAIGTCPGQSRANVLTF
TRBD2	TRBV29-1	14	-	CSAGLAGEGYEQYF
-	TRBV2	15	TRBJ2-2	CASSPPRQITGELFF
-	TRBV11-2	14	TRBJ2-5	CASGSGAFQETQYF
-	TRBV4-1	15	TRBJ1-2	CASSQGPGTNYGYTF
TRBD1	TRBV4-1	15	TRBJ2-7	CASSQEGTGYYEQYF
TRBD1	TRBV19	14	TRBJ2-7	CASSRDREPYEQYF
TRBD1	TRBV5-8	15	TRBJ2-3	CASSRGQPSTDTQYF
TRBD1	TRBV27	13	TRBJ1-5	CASGQGGIRTQHF